This TCR beta chain was sequenced during a study of blood T cell repertoires in COVID-19 (dated by TCRdb to about 2020). Background on the whole study: Samples from collaborators originated in the United States, Italy and Spain and spanned both the acute and convalescent phases of COVID-19. The samples were drawn from two sources: the first 160 participants of the ongoing ImmuneRACE study, and fewer than 1,500 subjects contributed by 6 global collaborators. Nearly every sample came with metadata listing a de-identified subject ID, COVID-19 status, age in years and sex. The material from the prospective study consisted of cDNA or gDNA derived from T cells, B-cell-depleted T cells, or PBMCs. Where available, HLA class I and class II types were obtained from metadata supplied by the sample provider rather than from assay-based typing. Subjects who had been exposed to COVID-19, were actively infected with it, or had recovered from it provided the deeply sampled blood TCRbeta repertoires that made up the dataset. The repertoires were released in a freely available public database intended as a resource for research on the immune response to SARS-CoV-2.

Collaborating institutions collected whole blood in K2EDTA tubes following their own protocols. Collaborator samples were shipped for TCRbeta analysis as frozen whole blood, isolated PBMCs, or DNA extracted from either sample type. Sequences MNHEY (CDR1) and SVGAGI (CDR2) are obtained from the germline V gene. There are 13 amino acids in the CDR3, from cysteine to phenylalanine inclusive. Left in the record is the CDR3 DNA by itself, 39 bases read in frame from the first base. On this clone: Its antigen is unknown. One end of the junction is discordant with germline, which a read error may explain.

Study-wide conclusions, independent of this receptor: The quantity of clinical and demographic metadata differed by source and by participant and was supplied without curation.

The immunoSEQ Assay, a bias-controlled multiplex PCR, was used to amplify TCRbeta CDR3 regions from genomic DNA. On the authors' methods: Within the assay, amplification of reference gene primers was used to estimate how many nucleated cells each sample contained. Sequence reads were collapsed and filtered to measure the absolute abundance of every unique TCRbeta CDR3 rearrangement. For each sample, productive Simpson clonality was calculated as the square root of Simpson's diversity index over productive rearrangements. TCRdb retrieved this table from immuneACCESS and kept in-frame rearrangements only. Not all clones are present; in checked studies, unresolved V genes account for under half, and no reason is known for the remainder. D and trimming were read from the DNA, whereas the V and J calls and clone size are those reported in that table. This sample holds 100,000 or so clones; 92% were observed only once. More than 5% of the sample is taken by the ten largest.

The V and J genes are TRBV6-5 and TRBJ1-1, and TRBD1 aligns with 9 junction nucleotides. Sequenced: peripheral blood. The clonotype was recovered from a man between 45 and 60 years old with active COVID-19. The sequence in DNA is TGTGCCAGCAGTCGAAAACAGGGGGCTGAGGCTTTCTTT. The resulting protein is CASSRKQGAEAFF.